The clone carrying this T cell receptor beta chain was picked up many times. The recovered donors of Cohort 3 showed two negative PCRs, clearance, or symptom resolution. V was clipped by 6 bases and J by 1 base, with 9 bases between them. There are 13 residues in the CDR3. Looked up from germline, CDR1 is SNHLY and CDR2 is FYNNEI. Sequencing was performed with immunoSEQ multiplex PCR; in TCRdb, only in-frame clones are kept and a portion is missing. The sample gives about 250,000 clones, 85% to 90% of which show up once; around 15% is in the top ten. The entry originates in a study of blood T cell repertoires in COVID-19. On the study more broadly: The analysed material was cDNA or gDNA that came from T cells, B-cell-depleted T cells, or PBMCs.

Sample: PBMCs or T cells enriched from blood (not recorded which). The TCR comes from a man younger than 35 who had recovered from COVID-19. The chain couples TRBV2 to TRBJ1-1; D not resolved. CDR3 sequence reads: CASRWEENTEAFF. CDR3 DNA sequence: TGTGCCAGCAGATGGGAGGAGAACACTGAAGCTTTCTTT.